The source of this T cell receptor (beta chain) is a study of blood T cell repertoires in COVID-19. Across the whole study: Samples came from the United States, Italy and Spain, spanning acute and convalescent COVID-19. In each case, the material was cDNA or gDNA derived from T cells, B-cell-depleted T cells, or PBMCs.

In the study's own analysis: Amplification of reference gene primers was used by the study to estimate nucleated cell counts. Produced via immunoSEQ multiplex PCR; TCRdb's table is partial and in-frame only. V and J calls and clone size are given by that table; D and trimming were obtained from the DNA. The sample yields a few hundred thousand clones, over 75% seen once. The ends were cut back, 6 bases at V and 2 bases at J, with 13 bases in the middle. Germline V gene sequence: CDR1 ENHRY, CDR2 SYGVKD. The CDR3 has 15 residues. This rearrangement joins TRBV10-3 to TRBJ2-2; D not resolved. The clonotype comes from a human donor in a cohort sampled during active COVID-19. The sequenced sample was peripheral blood. In nucleotides, the CDR3 is TGTGCCATCAGAGCACCGGGTTCTAACACCGGGGAGCTGTTTTTT. Translated: CAIRAPGSNTGELFF.